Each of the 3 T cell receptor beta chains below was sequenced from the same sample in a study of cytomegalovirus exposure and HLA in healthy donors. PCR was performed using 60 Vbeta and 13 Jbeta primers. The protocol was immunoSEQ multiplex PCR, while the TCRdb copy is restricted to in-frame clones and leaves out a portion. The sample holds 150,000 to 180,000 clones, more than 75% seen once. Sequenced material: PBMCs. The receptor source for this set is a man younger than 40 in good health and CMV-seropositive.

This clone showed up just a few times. The CDR3 region is CASRTDRGVDEQYF. The CDR3 DNA reads as TGTGCCAGCAGAACGGACAGGGGAGTCGACGAGCAGTACTTC. V usage is TRBV27 and J usage is TRBJ2-7; 9 bases map to TRBD1. Trimming removed 6 bases from V and 5 bases from J; junction bases left unmatched: 8. The CDR3 sequence is 14 residues long. The germline V gene encodes CDR1 MNHEY and CDR2 SMNVEV (reference sequence).

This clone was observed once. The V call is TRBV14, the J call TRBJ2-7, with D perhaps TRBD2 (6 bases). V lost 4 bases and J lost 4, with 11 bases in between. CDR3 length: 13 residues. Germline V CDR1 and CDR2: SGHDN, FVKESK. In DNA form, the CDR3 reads TGTGCCAGCAGCCGCGGGGAGATGTACGAGCAGTACTTC. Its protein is CASSRGEMYEQYF.

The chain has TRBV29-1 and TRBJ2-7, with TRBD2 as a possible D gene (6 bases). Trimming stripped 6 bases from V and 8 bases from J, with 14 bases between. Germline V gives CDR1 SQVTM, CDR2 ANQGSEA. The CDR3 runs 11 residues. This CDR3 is CSVPDGGQQYF. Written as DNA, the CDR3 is TGCAGCGTCCCCGACGGGGGTCAGCAGTACTTC.